This T cell receptor beta chain was obtained from a study of T-cell reconstitution after alpha-beta-depleted transplantation in children. There are 12 residues in the CDR3. Germline V lookup: CDR1 WSHSY, CDR2 SAAADI. With 5 bases removed from V and 7 bases from J, the gap between germline ends came to 9 bases. Broader study findings: Reportedly, only several hundred clones from non-depleted graft cells drove alpha-beta T-cell counts at about two months.

Preparation of the TCRbeta library involved a method that used unique molecular identifiers. TCRdb reprocessed the PCR reads via MiXCR and lists one record per CDR3 protein. The table has about 830,000 distinct CDR3 sequences, roughly 15% seen once; the top ten hold around 5%. As to this clonotype: What it binds is not known.

This chain uses TRBV10-2 with TRBJ2-1; tentatively, D is TRBD1 (5 bases). The source was PBMCs, mostly from graft donor cells, collected 360 days after TCRalphabeta/CD19-depleted stem cell transplant. The source is a male patient younger than 18 who had a stem cell transplant for acute lymphoblastic leukemia, so the T cells may come from the graft donor. The CDR3 here is CASSTRQNEQFF. The CDR3 nucleotides read TGCGCCAGCAGTACCCGACAGAATGAGCAGTTCTTC.